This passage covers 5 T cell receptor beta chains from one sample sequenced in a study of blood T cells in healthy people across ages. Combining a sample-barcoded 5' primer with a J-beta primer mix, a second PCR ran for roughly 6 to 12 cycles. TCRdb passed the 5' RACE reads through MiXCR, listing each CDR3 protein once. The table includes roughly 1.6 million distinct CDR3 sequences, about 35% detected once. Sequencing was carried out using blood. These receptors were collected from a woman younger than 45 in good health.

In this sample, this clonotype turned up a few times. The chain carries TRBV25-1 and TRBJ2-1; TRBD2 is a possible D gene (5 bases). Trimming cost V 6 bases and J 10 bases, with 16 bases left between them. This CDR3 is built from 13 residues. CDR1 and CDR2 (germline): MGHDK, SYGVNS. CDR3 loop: CASSPGPPGEQFF. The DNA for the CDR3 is TGTGCCAGCAGCCCGGGCCCCCCGGGGGAGCAGTTCTTC.

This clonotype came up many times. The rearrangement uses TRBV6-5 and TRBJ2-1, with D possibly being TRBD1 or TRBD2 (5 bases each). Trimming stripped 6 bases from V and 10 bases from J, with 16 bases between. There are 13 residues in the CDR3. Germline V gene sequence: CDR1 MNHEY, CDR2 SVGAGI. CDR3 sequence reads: CASSYTGAGEQFF. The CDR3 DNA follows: TGTGCCAGCAGCTACACCGGGGCAGGGGAGCAGTTCTTC.

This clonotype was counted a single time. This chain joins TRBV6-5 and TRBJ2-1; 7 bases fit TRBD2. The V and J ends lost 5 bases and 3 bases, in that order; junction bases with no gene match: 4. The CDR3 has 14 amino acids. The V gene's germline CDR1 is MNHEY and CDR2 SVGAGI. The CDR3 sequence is CASSRAGNYNEQFF. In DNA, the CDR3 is TGTGCCAGCAGTCGAGCGGGGAACTACAATGAGCAGTTCTTC.

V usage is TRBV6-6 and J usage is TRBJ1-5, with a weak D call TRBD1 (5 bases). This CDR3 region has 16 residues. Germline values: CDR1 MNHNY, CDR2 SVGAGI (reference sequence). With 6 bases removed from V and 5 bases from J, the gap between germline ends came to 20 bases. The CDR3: CASSHPGLGADQPQHF. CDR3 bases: TGTGCCAGCAGCCATCCGGGACTCGGGGCCGATCAGCCCCAGCATTTT.

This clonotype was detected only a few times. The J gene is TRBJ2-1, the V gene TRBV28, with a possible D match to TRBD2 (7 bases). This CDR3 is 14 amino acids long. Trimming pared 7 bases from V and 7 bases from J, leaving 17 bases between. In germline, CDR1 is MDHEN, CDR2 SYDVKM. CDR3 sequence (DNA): TGTGCCAGCATCCTTGGAGGGGGGGGAAATGAGCAGTTCTTC. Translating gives CASILGGGGNEQFF. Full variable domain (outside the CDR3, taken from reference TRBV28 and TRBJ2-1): DVKVTQSSRYLVKRTGEKVFLECVQDMDHENMFWYRQDPGLGLRLIYFSYDVKMKEKGDIPEGYSVSREKKERFSLILESASTNQTSMYLCASILGGGGNEQFFGPGTRLTVL.